This T cell receptor beta chain was documented in a study of shared clonotypes between healthy human individuals. Points from the study as a whole: Only blood was sampled, and tissue TCR repertoires likely differ from blood ones.

The repertoire was sequenced with immunoSEQ multiplex PCR; TCRdb's copy has only in-frame clones and lacks some. The table shows about 870,000 clones, with 85% to 95% occurring only once. Germline CDR1 is MNHEY and CDR2 is SMNVEV (reference sequence). After removal of 8 bases from V and 6 bases from J, the junction contained 10 bases not matched to a gene. The CDR3 is 14 amino acids. Terminally differentiated effector memory CD45RA+ cells were excluded by CCR7 positive selection of CD45RO-negative cells. As for this clone: The antigen remains undetermined.

V usage is TRBV27 and J usage is TRBJ1-1; TRBD1 aligns across 9 bases. The sequence was obtained from a man aged 25-40 years in good health. Input material: naive CD8+ T cells sorted from blood. CDR3 sequence: CASHYEGQGSEAFF. In DNA, the CDR3 is TGTGCCAGCCACTATGAGGGACAGGGCTCTGAAGCTTTCTTT.